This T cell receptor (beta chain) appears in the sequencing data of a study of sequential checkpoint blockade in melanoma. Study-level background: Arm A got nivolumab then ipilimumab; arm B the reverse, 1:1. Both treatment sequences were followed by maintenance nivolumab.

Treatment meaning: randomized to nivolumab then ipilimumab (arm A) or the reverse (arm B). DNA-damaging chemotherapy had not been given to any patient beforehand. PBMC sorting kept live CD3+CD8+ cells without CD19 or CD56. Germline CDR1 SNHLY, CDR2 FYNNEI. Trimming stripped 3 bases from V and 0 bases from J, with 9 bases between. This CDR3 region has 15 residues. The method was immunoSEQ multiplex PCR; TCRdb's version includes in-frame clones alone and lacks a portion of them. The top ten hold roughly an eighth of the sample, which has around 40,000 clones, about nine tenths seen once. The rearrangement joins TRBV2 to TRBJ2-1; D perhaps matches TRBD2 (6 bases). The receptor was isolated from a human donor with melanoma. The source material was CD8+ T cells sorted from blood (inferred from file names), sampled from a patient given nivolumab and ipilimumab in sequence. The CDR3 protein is CASSETGGSYNEQFF. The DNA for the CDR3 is TGTGCCAGCAGTGAGACCGGGGGCTCCTACAATGAGCAGTTCTTC. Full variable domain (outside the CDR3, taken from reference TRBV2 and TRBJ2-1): EPEVTQTPSHQVTQMGQEVILRCVPISNHLYFYWYRQILGQKVEFLVSFYNNEISEKSEIFDDQFSVERPDGSNFTLKIRSTKLEDSAMYFCASSETGGSYNEQFFGPGTRLTVL.